The 32 T cell receptor beta chains reported below all come from one sample, sequenced in a study of blood T cells in healthy people across ages (dated by TCRdb to the mid-2010s). The method behind the library was 5' RACE. TCRdb records Illumina HiSeq 2500 as the sequencer. A second PCR of about 6 to 11 cycles was performed with a sample-barcoded 5' primer and a J-beta primer mix. TCRdb's own reprocessing of the public reads used fastp at Q25 and MiXCR and kept productive beta chains. Rows matching on CDR3 protein sequence are summarized as one entry with the most common DNA and genes. For this sample there are some 800,000 distinct CDR3 sequences; more than 20% appear just once. Of the sample, roughly 3.5% is held by the ten largest clones. This sample also appeared in a second study, on T cells of mothers and their children.

What was sequenced was blood. The receptors here all came from a boy younger than 18 in good health.

This sequence joins TRBV5-1 and TRBJ2-5, with TRBD2 matching 8 bases. This CDR3 region has 17 residues. Germline V CDR1 and CDR2: SGHRS, YFSETQ. V lost 7 bases and J lost 1; bases outside the gene matches: 15. The CDR3 loop reads CASLSRPGGLAQETQYF. CDR3 DNA: TGCGCCAGCCTCTCCCGGCCGGGGGGGCTCGCCCAAGAGACCCAGTACTTC.

A few counts support this clonotype. The rearrangement uses TRBV7-9 and TRBJ1-2; a weak D match, TRBD1 (6 bases). The V gene lost 1 base and the J gene lost 4 bases, with 13 bases spanning the gap. Germline V gene data show CDR1 as SEHNR and CDR2 as FQNEAQ (reference sequence). CDR3 length: 15 residues. The CDR3 DNA reads as TGTGCCAGCAGCTTAGTGACGAGGGACATCTATGGCTACACCTTC. Translating gives CASSLVTRDIYGYTF.

This clonotype has a handful of counts. The J gene is TRBJ1-2, the V gene TRBV10-3; maybe TRBD1 (6 bases). Germline CDR1 and CDR2: ENHRY and SYGVKD. The CDR3 extends over 15 amino acids. V was clipped by 3 bases and J by 0 bases, with 11 bases between them. CDR3 bases: TGTGCCATCAGTGATTGGGGGCCAACTAACTATGGCTACACCTTC. It is translated as CAISDWGPTNYGYTF.

The CDR3, as DNA: TGTGCCAGCAGCTTACCCGGACAGGGGGATCAAGAGACCCAGTACTTC. Translated: CASSLPGQGDQETQYF. This chain uses TRBV7-3 with TRBJ2-5, with 10 bases fitting TRBD1. This CDR3 is built from 16 residues. The trim removed 2 bases at V and 2 bases at J, leaving 5 bases unmatched. Per germline, CDR1 SGHTA and CDR2 FQGTGA. Together with reference TRBV7-3 and TRBJ2-5, the CDR3 gives the full variable domain: GAGVSQTPSNKVTEKGKYVELRCDPISGHTALYWYRQSLGQGPEFLIYFQGTGAADDSGLPNDRFFAVRPEGSVSTLKIQRTERGDSAVYLCASSLPGQGDQETQYFGPGTRLLVL.

About this clonotype itself: One end of the junction varies from germline; a read error may be responsible. V and J are TRBV29-1 and TRBJ2-7; D is ambiguous. CDR3 length: 14 residues. Germline CDR1 is SQVTM and CDR2 is ANQGSEA. The CDR3, as DNA: TGCAGCGTTGGCGCCCGGCAAAGCTCCTATGAGCAGTACTTC. Protein product: CSVGARQSSYEQYF.

As for this clonotype: At one of its ends the junction is not consistent with the germline gene, which may arise from a read error. The V and J genes are TRBV13 and TRBJ2-3; 7 nucleotides line up with TRBD1. The CDR3 extends over 15 amino acids. Germline V gives CDR1 PRHDT, CDR2 FYEKMQ (reference sequence). CDR3 in amino acids: CACSLAGQAADTQYF. The CDR3 region has the DNA TGTGCCTGCAGCTTAGCCGGACAGGCGGCAGATACGCAGTATTTT.

This clonotype was seen only a few times. V is TRBV6-6 and J is TRBJ2-7; D remains ambiguous. Per the germline V gene, CDR1 is MNHNY and CDR2 is SVGAGI (reference sequence). CDR3 length: 13 residues. Trimming removed 5 bases at V and 3 bases at J, with 11 bases between. The CDR3: CASSGRTDYEQYF. For the CDR3, the DNA is TGTGCCAGCAGTGGACGGACGGACTACGAGCAGTACTTC.

This chain joins TRBV20-1 and TRBJ2-6; D is possibly TRBD2 (5 bases). Trimming pared 0 bases from V and 0 bases from J, leaving 15 bases between. Germline loops: CDR1 DFQATT, CDR2 SNEGSKA (reference sequence). The CDR3 extends over 18 amino acids. This CDR3 is CSARDLARRLSGANVLTF. The CDR3 nucleotides read TGCAGTGCTAGAGACTTAGCGAGGCGTCTCTCTGGGGCCAACGTCCTGACTTTC.

This clonotype occurred a few times. The chain couples TRBV29-1 to TRBJ1-2, with D perhaps matching TRBD1 (5 bases). V lost 7 bases and J lost 1, with 13 bases in between. CDR1 is SQVTM and CDR2 is ANQGSEA in the germline V gene. The CDR3 spans 13 residues. In nucleotides, the CDR3 is TGCAGCGCCAAAGGGGTCATTAACTATGGCTACACCTTC. Translation gives CSAKGVINYGYTF.

V is TRBV6-2 or TRBV6-3 and J is TRBJ2-1, with D possibly matching TRBD2 (5 bases). V was shortened by 2 bases and J by 5 bases, with 16 bases between the two germline ends. The CDR3 contains 16 residues. In germline, CDR1 is MNHEY, CDR2 SVGEGT. CDR3 DNA sequence: TGTGCCAGCAGTTACCGCGACTATGACGGGGACAATGAGCAGTTCTTC. This translates into CASSYRDYDGDNEQFF.

The CDR3 sequence: CASSERGWQTQYF. In DNA, the CDR3 is TGTGCCAGCAGTGAAAGGGGGTGGCAGACCCAGTACTTC. V usage is TRBV2 and J usage is TRBJ2-1; D might be TRBD1 (6 bases). The better agreement between TRBJ2-5 and the DNA end casts doubt on the J call. The germline CDR1 and CDR2 sequences are SNHLY and FYNNEI. This CDR3 contains 13 residues.

The genes are TRBV4-2 and TRBJ2-1; possibly TRBD1 for D (5 bases). V was shortened by 0 bases and J by 3 bases, with 12 bases between the two germline ends. From germline, CDR1 is LGHNA and CDR2 YNFKEQ. The length of the CDR3 is 16 residues. The CDR3 nucleotides read TGTGCCAGCAGCCAAGATTTCACACAGGACTACAATGAGCAGTTCTTC. Its translation is CASSQDFTQDYNEQFF.

This clonotype was counted between two and nine times. This chain uses TRBV6-2 or TRBV6-3 with TRBJ2-3; tentative D call: TRBD2 (6 bases). Germline CDR1 and CDR2: MNHEY and SVGEGT. The CDR3 is 15 amino acids. Trimming shortened V by 6 bases and J by 2 bases, and 15 bases separated the two germline ends. The CDR3, as DNA: TGTGCCAGCAGCCCCCGGACGGGGGACACAGATACGCAGTATTTT. As protein: CASSPRTGDTDTQYF.

The chain employs TRBV7-3 and TRBJ2-6; 12 bases match TRBD1. CDR1 SGHTA and CDR2 FQGTGA come from the germline V gene. The CDR3 is made up of 17 amino acids. The V segment lost 5 bases and the J segment 1 base; nucleotides outside the gene matches: 3. Here the CDR3 reads CASSPGQGASGANVLTF. For the CDR3, the DNA is TGTGCCAGCAGCCCGGGACAGGGGGCTTCTGGGGCCAACGTCCTGACTTTC.

This clonotype was detected only once. The chain recombines TRBV7-3 with TRBJ2-5; 8 bases line up with TRBD1. The DNA end lines up better with TRBJ2-1; the J call may be wrong. The CDR3 totals 14 residues. Per germline, CDR1 SGHTA and CDR2 FQGTGA. As DNA, the CDR3 is TGTGCCAGCAGCTTAAACAGGGGGTTACATGAGCAGTTCTTC. Translating it yields CASSLNRGLHEQFF.

This chain joins TRBV7-9 and TRBJ2-2; D gene ambiguous. Germline CDR1 and CDR2: SEHNR and FQNEAQ (reference sequence). Trimming removed 5 bases at V and 4 bases at J, with 5 bases between. The CDR3 runs to 12 residues. The CDR3 coding sequence is TGTGCCAGCAGCGACGGCACCGGGGAGCTGTTTTTT. Translation: CASSDGTGELFF.

The chain joins TRBV21-1 to TRBJ2-1; TRBD2 was called by the table and not checked on the DNA. TRBV21-1 counts as a pseudogene. The CDR3 runs 16 residues. The CDR3 nucleotides are TGTGCCAGCAGCAAAGTACTTACCGGGAGATACAATGAGCAGTTCTTC. Encoded protein: CASSKVLTGRYNEQFF.

This clonotype was recorded many times. V gene TRBV4-2 combines with J gene TRBJ1-4; TRBD1 is a possible D gene (6 bases). V lost 0 bases to trimming and J lost 0 bases, with 14 bases between them. CDR1 LGHNA and CDR2 YNFKEQ come from the germline V gene. The CDR3 runs 18 residues. This CDR3 reads CASSQEGGSGATNEKLFF. CDR3 bases: TGTGCCAGCAGCCAAGAAGGGGGATCTGGTGCAACTAATGAAAAACTGTTTTTT.

In this sample, this clonotype turned up a few times. One end of the junction fails to match germline, which may point to a read error. J is TRBJ2-4 and V is TRBV7-2; either TRBD1 or TRBD2 may supply D (5 bases each). CDR1 is SGHTA and CDR2 is FQGNSA in the germline V gene. There are 14 residues in the CDR3. The CDR3 DNA follows: TGTGCCAGCAGCTTAGAAGTAGTGAGGGGAATCAAGAACTTC. This sequence encodes CASSLEVVRGIKNF.

This clonotype was observed a handful of times. This rearrangement joins TRBV28 to TRBJ2-7; 12 bases match TRBD2. The CDR3 sequence is 14 residues long. The V segment lost 5 bases and the J segment 7 bases; nucleotides outside the gene matches: 6. Germline V gene lookup returns CDR1 MDHEN and CDR2 SYDVKM. The CDR3 region has the DNA TGTGCCAGCAGTCCTAGCGGGGGGGCGAGTGAGCAGTACTTC. It yields the protein CASSPSGGASEQYF.

The chain is built from TRBV28 and TRBJ1-2, with D maybe TRBD1 (6 bases). This CDR3 spans 14 amino acids. V lost 10 bases and J 0 bases, leaving 15 bases between the germline ends. Germline V lookup: CDR1 MDHEN, CDR2 SYDVKM. The CDR3 region is CATSKGETNYGYTF. CDR3 DNA: TGTGCCACCTCGAAGGGGGAAACTAACTATGGCTACACCTTC.

The chain carries TRBV5-6 and TRBJ1-2; tentative D call: TRBD1 (5 bases). Germline V gene sequence: CDR1 SGHDT, CDR2 YYEEEE. V was cut by 0 bases and J by 6 bases, with 21 bases left in between. CDR3 length: 17 amino acids. The CDR3 DNA sequence: TGTGCCAGCAGCTTGGCCTGGGGCCGCGATCGTCTTAATGGCTACACCTTC. As protein: CASSLAWGRDRLNGYTF.

There are a few counts of this clonotype. The V call is TRBV7-9, the J call TRBJ2-1; 8 positions agree with TRBD1. Germline V lookup: CDR1 SEHNR, CDR2 FQNEAQ (reference sequence). V was clipped by 5 bases and J by 2 bases; unmatched bases: 17. CDR3 size: 19 residues. The CDR3 reads CASSRLLGQGVGTYNEQFF. DNA for the CDR3: TGTGCCAGCAGCCGTTTGTTAGGACAGGGTGTAGGTACCTACAATGAGCAGTTCTTC.

This clonotype was counted a few times. V and J are TRBV9 and TRBJ2-5; D is possibly TRBD1 or TRBD2 (5 bases each). Germline V gene sequence: CDR1 SGDLS, CDR2 YYNGEE. V dropped 1 base and J dropped 4 bases, with 14 bases sitting between them. The CDR3 is 15 amino acids. The DNA for the CDR3 is TGTGCCAGCAGCGTAAAGGGACGTGGGTTAGAGACCCAGTACTTC. Protein: CASSVKGRGLETQYF.

The J gene is TRBJ2-3, the V gene TRBV10-3; unclear D gene. Trimming took 6 bases from V and 0 from J, leaving 10 bases between them. The CDR3 is made up of 14 amino acids. The germline gives CDR1 ENHRY, CDR2 SYGVKD. The CDR3 sequence is CAISSSTSTDTQYF. The CDR3 nucleotides read TGTGCCATCAGCAGCTCCACTAGCACAGATACGCAGTATTTT.

Only a few counts were recorded for this clonotype. This rearrangement joins TRBV4-1 to TRBJ2-5, with D maybe TRBD1 (5 bases). Germline V gene data show CDR1 as MGHRA and CDR2 as YSYEKL. V was shortened by 0 bases and J by 2 bases, with 10 bases between the two germline ends. The CDR3 contains 15 residues. The CDR3 nucleotides read TGCGCCAGCAGCCAAGAATCCAGGGTACAAGAGACCCAGTACTTC. Translation gives CASSQESRVQETQYF.

The chain couples TRBV19 to TRBJ2-5; D not resolved. CDR3 size: 14 residues. CDR1 and CDR2 from the germline V gene are LNHDA and SQIVND (reference sequence). V was shortened by 1 base and J by 3 bases, with 9 bases between the two germline ends. This chain's CDR3 is CASSIAHQKETQYF. In nucleotides, the CDR3 is TGTGCCAGTAGTATAGCTCACCAAAAAGAGACCCAGTACTTC.

This clonotype occurred many times. The chain carries TRBV21-1 and TRBJ1-5; no check of the table's D call, TRBD1, against the DNA was made. TRBV21-1 is labeled a pseudogene. The CDR3 extends over 19 amino acids. CDR3 residues: CASSKVPGEGGDSNQPQHF. The DNA for the CDR3 is TGTGCCAGCAGCAAAGTACCCGGGGAAGGGGGGGATAGCAATCAGCCCCAGCATTTT.

This clonotype was recorded a few times. This chain joins TRBV6-5 and TRBJ2-5; a possible D gene is TRBD2 (5 bases). The DNA end lines up better with TRBJ2-7; the J call may be wrong. The CDR3 extends over 14 amino acids. Germline V gene data show CDR1 as MNHEY and CDR2 as SVGAGI. CDR3: CASSSTSFPYEQYF. In DNA form, the CDR3 reads TGTGCCAGCAGTAGTACTAGTTTCCCCTACGAGCAGTACTTC.

This clonotype appeared a few times. V and J are TRBV15 and TRBJ2-1, with 8 bases aligning to TRBD2. Germline V gene data show CDR1 as LNHNV and CDR2 as YYDKDF (reference sequence). V dropped 4 bases and J dropped 9; count of bases not matched to a gene: 11. CDR3 length equals 15 residues. The CDR3 sequence: CATSTLTSATREQFF. In nucleotides, the CDR3 is TGTGCCACCAGCACCTTGACTAGCGCGACGCGTGAGCAGTTCTTC. Full variable domain (outside the CDR3, taken from reference TRBV15 and TRBJ2-1): DAMVIQNPRYQVTQFGKPVTLSCSQTLNHNVMYWYQQKSSQAPKLLFHYYDKDFNNEADTPDNFQSRRPNTSFCFLDIRSPGLGDTAMYLCATSTLTSATREQFFGPGTRLTVL.

This clonotype was observed a few times. V is TRBV7-2 and J is TRBJ2-5; D perhaps matches TRBD2 (6 bases). V was pared by 5 bases and J by 5 bases, with 18 bases between. The CDR3 loop spans 15 amino acids. Germline V CDR1 and CDR2: SGHTA, FQGNSA. CDR3 coding DNA: TGTGCCAGCAGCCCTGAGGGACGAGGAGGGGAGACCCAGTACTTC. As protein: CASSPEGRGGETQYF.

This clonotype was counted between two and nine times. This chain uses TRBV20-1 with TRBJ2-1; 7 nucleotides align to TRBD1. The CDR3 spans 13 residues. V lost 4 bases to trimming and J lost 6 bases; unmatched junction nucleotides: 6. The germline CDR1 and CDR2 sequences are DFQATT and SNEGSKA (reference sequence). CDR3: CSAIRDSLNEQFF. CDR3 sequence (DNA): TGCAGTGCTATCCGGGACAGCCTCAATGAGCAGTTCTTC.